This record concerns one T cell receptor (beta chain) sequence. This clonotype came up a few times. Its antigen specificity is not known. There are no base qualities to consult, and no much larger clone falls within one base. The sequencer listed for this sample is Illumina HiSeq 2500. Quantitative 5'-RACE with molecular barcodes was used to prepare TCR beta libraries. In the paper's pipeline: A new computational method, built on a probabilistic model of VDJ rearrangement, was used to identify disease-linked TCR variants. The public reads were run again by TCRdb, first through fastp at Q25 and then through MiXCR, and only productive beta chains were kept. All rows with the same CDR3 protein become a single entry with the most common DNA and genes. The V and J calls come from TCRdb's annotation, not from the publication. Here the sample has 400,000 to 450,000 distinct CDR3 sequences; 15% to 20% occur a single time. The ten biggest clones cover 0.95% to 1.1% of the sample.

The data derive from a study of CD8 T cells in ankylosing spondylitis (dated by TCRdb to about 2017). With respect to the entire study: T cell receptor beta repertoires were profiled in healthy donors and ankylosing spondylitis patients so that disease-linked TCR variants could be found. The full study cohort was made up of 25 ankylosing spondylitis patients and some 100 healthy donors. Peripheral blood was sampled, and synovial fluid was additionally collected from ankylosing spondylitis patients.

Study-level results and caveats: A CD8+ phenotype was shown by the disease-linked clones, which were found at relatively low frequencies in peripheral blood. Some TCR beta motif variants had previously been reported in synovial fluid and blood of reactive arthritis patients, which suggested common disease-initiation mechanisms. According to the report, matched synovial fluid samples from ankylosing spondylitis patients were significantly enriched for the disease-linked clones. A TCR beta motif of several highly homologous amino acid variants appeared characteristic of blood from ankylosing spondylitis patients.

Trimming at the junction amounts to 1 base on V and 0 bases on J, and the germline ends lie 12 bases apart. Reading from cysteine to phenylalanine, the CDR3 counts 17 amino acids. This entry keeps only the CDR3 DNA: 51 bases, framed from base 1. From a lookup of the germline V gene, CDR1 and CDR2 are LGHNA and YSLEER. The clonotype comes from a male donor with ankylosing spondylitis. The specimen sequenced was blood, either unsorted or a sorted T cell fraction (not recorded which). The chain is assembled from TRBV4-3 and TRBJ2-2; there is no confident call for the D gene. The sequence in DNA is TGCGCCAGCAGCCAAGTTGTCGGCGGATCGAACACCGGGGAGCTGTTTTTT. It translates as CASSQVVGGSNTGELFF.